A single sample gave rise to the 17 T cell receptor beta chains below, sequenced in a study of cytomegalovirus exposure and HLA in healthy donors. Primers: 60 Vbeta forward and 13 Jbeta reverse. Generated by immunoSEQ multiplex PCR, the TCRdb table keeps only in-frame clones and is missing some. This table has just over 200,000 clones, roughly four fifths appearing once. Sample: PBMCs. Source of these receptors: a woman between 40 and 55 years old in good health and CMV-seronegative.

This chain joins TRBV19 and TRBJ2-7; the D is unclear. The CDR3 totals 13 residues. The ends were cut back, 2 bases at V and 1 base at J, with 6 bases in the middle. The germline gives CDR1 LNHDA, CDR2 SQIVND (reference sequence). CDR3 protein: CASSIQDSYEQYF. Here the CDR3 DNA reads TGTGCCAGTAGTATACAGGATTCCTACGAGCAGTACTTC.

This chain links TRBV18 with TRBJ2-3, with 9 bases aligning to TRBD1. The CDR3 totals 19 residues. CDR1 is KGHSH, CDR2 LQKENI, per germline. V lost 0 bases, J lost 2 bases, and 12 bases stayed unmatched. CDR3 sequence reads: CASSPPSGQGSGPTDTQYF. The CDR3 nucleotides read TGTGCCAGCTCACCACCGTCGGGACAGGGATCCGGCCCCACAGATACGCAGTATTTT. The whole variable domain, remainder taken from reference TRBV18 and TRBJ2-3, is NAGVMQNPRHLVRRRGQEARLRCSPMKGHSHVYWYRQLPEEGLKFMVYLQKENIIDESGMPKERFSAEFPKEGPSILRIQQVVRGDSAAYFCASSPPSGQGSGPTDTQYFGPGTRLTVL.

This chain joins TRBV4-2 and TRBJ2-7; D might be TRBD2 (5 bases). The CDR3 sequence is 13 residues long. Trimming took 1 base from V and 6 from J, leaving 10 bases between them. The germline gives CDR1 LGHNA, CDR2 YNFKEQ. The CDR3 reads CASSQGTGFEQYF. The CDR3 DNA follows: TGTGCCAGCAGCCAAGGTACGGGGTTCGAGCAGTACTTC.

J is TRBJ2-2 and V is TRBV5-1; 7 bases align to TRBD2. Germline CDR1 reads SGHRS; CDR2 reads YFSETQ. V shed 0 bases and J 6 bases; nucleotides not matched to a gene: 2. The CDR3 consists of 14 residues. CDR3 in DNA: TGCGCCAGCAGCTTGGAGGGAGGGGCCGGGGAGCTGTTTTTT. Its protein is CASSLEGGAGELFF.

The CDR3 is CASSIAPGSRNYGYTF. The CDR3 nucleotides are TGTGCCAGTAGTATAGCCCCAGGATCCCGTAACTATGGCTACACCTTC. The chain uses TRBV19 and TRBJ1-2; D is unclear. V was clipped by 1 base and J by 1 base, with 13 bases between them. In germline, CDR1 is LNHDA, CDR2 SQIVND (reference sequence). The CDR3 totals 16 residues.

This chain links TRBV4-1 with TRBJ2-7; tentatively, D is TRBD1 (5 bases). The germline CDR1 and CDR2 sequences are MGHRA and YSYEKL. CDR3 length: 14 residues. V was cut by 2 bases and J by 5 bases, with 13 bases left in between. The CDR3 DNA follows: TGCGCCAGCAGCCAAAAGCAGGGCGGAAACGAGCAGTACTTC. This gives the protein CASSQKQGGNEQYF.

V is TRBV5-4 and J is TRBJ2-1; 7 nucleotides align to TRBD1. V shed 2 bases and J 4 bases; nucleotides not matched to a gene: 3. CDR3 length equals 14 residues. CDR1 and CDR2 from the germline V gene are SGHNT and YYREEE (reference sequence). This CDR3 is CASSLPGQYNEQFF. CDR3 in DNA: TGTGCCAGCAGCTTACCGGGACAGTACAATGAGCAGTTCTTC.

This rearrangement joins TRBV6-1 to TRBJ2-2; 7 bases are shared with TRBD1. From germline, CDR1 is MNHNS and CDR2 SASEGT. Trimming at V came to 6 bases and at J to 6 bases, leaving 7 bases not matched to a gene. The CDR3 is made up of 14 amino acids. The CDR3 nucleotides are TGTGCCAGCAGAGACAGGGCGGTATCCGGGGAGCTGTTTTTT. The encoded protein is CASRDRAVSGELFF.

The V and J genes are TRBV7-9 and TRBJ1-2, with TRBD1 identical over 7 bases. The CDR3 is made up of 13 amino acids. Germline-derived CDR1 and CDR2 are SEHNR and FQNEAQ (reference sequence). Trimming took 5 bases from V and 5 from J; bases not matched to a gene: 5. In DNA, the CDR3 is TGTGCCAGCAGCATGGGGACAGTTTATGGCTACACCTTC. Translated, it gives CASSMGTVYGYTF.

The gene calls are TRBV2 and TRBJ1-4, with TRBD1 identical over 9 bases. V trimming: 4 bases; J trimming: 10 bases; junction bases outside the gene matches: 4. The CDR3 runs to 13 residues. In germline, CDR1 is SNHLY, CDR2 FYNNEI. As DNA, the CDR3 is TGTGCCAGCAGTGCACAGGGGGCAGCAAAACTGTTTTTT. Encoded protein: CASSAQGAAKLFF. Together with reference TRBV2 and TRBJ1-4, the CDR3 gives the full variable domain: EPEVTQTPSHQVTQMGQEVILRCVPISNHLYFYWYRQILGQKVEFLVSFYNNEISEKSEIFDDQFSVERPDGSNFTLKIRSTKLEDSAMYFCASSAQGAAKLFFGSGTQLSVL.

The chain recombines TRBV19 with TRBJ1-1; TRBD1 might be the D (6 bases). The CDR3 consists of 12 residues. Between the trimmed V and J ends, which lost 6 bases and 3 bases, there was a span of 8 bases. Germline values: CDR1 LNHDA, CDR2 SQIVND (reference sequence). The CDR3 DNA reads TGTGCCAGTAGGGGGGGGCACACTGAAGCTTTCTTT. Its protein is CASRGGHTEAFF. The variable domain in full, completed from reference TRBV19 and TRBJ1-1, reads DGGITQSPKYLFRKEGQNVTLSCEQNLNHDAMYWYRQDPGQGLRLIYYSQIVNDFQKGDIAEGYSVSREKKESFPLTVTSAQKNPTAFYLCASRGGHTEAFFGQGTRLTVV.

This chain connects TRBV27 to TRBJ2-7; 9 bases are shared with TRBD1. V shed 7 bases and J 2 bases; nucleotides not matched to a gene: 9. Germline V lookup: CDR1 MNHEY, CDR2 SMNVEV (reference sequence). CDR3 length: 15 residues. This CDR3 reads CASMKPGQGTYEQYF. CDR3 nucleotides: TGTGCCAGCATGAAACCGGGACAGGGCACCTACGAGCAGTACTTC.

This clone was detected a few times. CDR3 in DNA: TGCGCCAGCAGTGATGTAGCAGGGCCCACTGAAGCTTTCTTT. As protein: CASSDVAGPTEAFF. This chain connects TRBV10-2 to TRBJ1-1, with a tentative D call TRBD1 (5 bases). Germline loops: CDR1 WSHSY, CDR2 SAAADI. The CDR3 totals 14 residues. Trimming took off 3 bases at V and 4 bases at J, with 12 bases between the two ends.

The rearrangement joins TRBV15 to TRBJ2-5; D unclear. Germline values: CDR1 LNHNV, CDR2 YYDKDF (reference sequence). V shed 0 bases and J shed 5 bases, with 13 bases lying between them. The CDR3 sequence is 15 residues long. CDR3 region: CATSRDPQARETQYF. In nucleotides, the CDR3 is TGTGCCACCAGCAGAGATCCGCAGGCTCGGGAGACCCAGTACTTC. The full variable domain, its missing parts supplied by reference TRBV15 and TRBJ2-5, is DAMVIQNPRYQVTQFGKPVTLSCSQTLNHNVMYWYQQKSSQAPKLLFHYYDKDFNNEADTPDNFQSRRPNTSFCFLDIRSPGLGDTAMYLCATSRDPQARETQYFGPGTRLLVL.

V and J are TRBV6-6 and TRBJ2-7; maybe TRBD1 (6 bases). Trimming shortened V by 10 bases and J by 3 bases, and 13 bases separated the two germline ends. The germline gives CDR1 MNHNY, CDR2 SVGAGI (reference sequence). The CDR3 spans 12 residues. The CDR3 sequence: CATRDIGYEQYF. The CDR3 bases are TGTGCCACCCGGGACATAGGCTACGAGCAGTACTTC.

The rearrangement uses TRBV21-1 and TRBJ2-7; no check of the table's D call, TRBD2, against the DNA was made. TRBV21-1 is a pseudogene locus. The CDR3 loop spans 15 amino acids. This chain's CDR3 is CASSKTSGTSYEQYF. CDR3 DNA: TGTGCCAGCAGCAAGACTAGCGGGACCTCCTACGAGCAGTACTTC.

The V call is TRBV6-1, the J call TRBJ1-3, with D possibly matching TRBD1 (6 bases). Germline V gene sequence: CDR1 MNHNS, CDR2 SASEGT. Trimming cost V 6 bases and J 2 bases, with 14 bases left between them. This CDR3 is 15 amino acids long. CDR3 DNA sequence: TGTGCCAGCAGGTCCGGGACAAGCACTGGAAACACCATATATTTT. Translating gives CASRSGTSTGNTIYF.